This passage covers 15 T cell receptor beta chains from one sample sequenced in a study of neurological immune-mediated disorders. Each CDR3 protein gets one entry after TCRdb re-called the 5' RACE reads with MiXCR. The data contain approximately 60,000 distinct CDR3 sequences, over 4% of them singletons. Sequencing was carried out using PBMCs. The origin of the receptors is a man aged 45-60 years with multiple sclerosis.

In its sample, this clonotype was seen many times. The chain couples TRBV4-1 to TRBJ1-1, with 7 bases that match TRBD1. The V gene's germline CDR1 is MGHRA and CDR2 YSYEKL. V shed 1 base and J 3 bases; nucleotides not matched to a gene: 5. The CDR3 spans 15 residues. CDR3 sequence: CASSQGDRVHTEAFF. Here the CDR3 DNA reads TGCGCCAGCAGCCAAGGAGACAGGGTTCACACTGAAGCTTTCTTT.

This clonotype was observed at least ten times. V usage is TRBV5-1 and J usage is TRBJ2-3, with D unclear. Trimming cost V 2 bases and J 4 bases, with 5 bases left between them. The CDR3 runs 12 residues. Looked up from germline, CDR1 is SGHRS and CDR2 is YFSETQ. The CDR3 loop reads CASSFLADTQYF. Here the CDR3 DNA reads TGCGCCAGCAGCTTCCTAGCAGATACGCAGTATTTT.

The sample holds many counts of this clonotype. The chain's CDR3 is CASQGPNSWETQYF. In DNA, the CDR3 is TGCGCCAGCCAAGGTCCAAACTCATGGGAGACCCAGTACTTC. This chain uses TRBV5-1 with TRBJ2-5; D remains ambiguous. Trimming took off 7 bases at V and 5 bases at J, with 18 bases between the two ends. Germline V gene sequence: CDR1 SGHRS, CDR2 YFSETQ. This CDR3 has 14 residues.

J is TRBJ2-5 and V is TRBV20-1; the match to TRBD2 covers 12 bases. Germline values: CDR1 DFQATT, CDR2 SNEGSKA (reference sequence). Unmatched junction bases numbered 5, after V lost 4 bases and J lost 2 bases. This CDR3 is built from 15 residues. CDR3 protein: CSATGLAGNQETQYF. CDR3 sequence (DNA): TGCAGTGCTACGGGACTAGCGGGTAATCAAGAGACCCAGTACTTC.

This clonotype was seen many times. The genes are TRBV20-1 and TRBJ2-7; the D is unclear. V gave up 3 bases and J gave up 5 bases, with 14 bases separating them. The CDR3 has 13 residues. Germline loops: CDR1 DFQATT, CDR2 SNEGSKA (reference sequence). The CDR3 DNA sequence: TGCAGTGCTAGCCTGGATTCTCCCCACGAGCAGTACTTC. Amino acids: CSASLDSPHEQYF.

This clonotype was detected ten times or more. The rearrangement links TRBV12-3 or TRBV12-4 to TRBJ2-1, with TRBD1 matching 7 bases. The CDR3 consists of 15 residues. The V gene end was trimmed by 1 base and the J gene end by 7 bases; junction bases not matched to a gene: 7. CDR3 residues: CASSLGGGPSNEQFF. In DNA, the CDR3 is TGTGCCAGCAGTTTAGGAGGGGGCCCCTCTAATGAGCAGTTCTTC.

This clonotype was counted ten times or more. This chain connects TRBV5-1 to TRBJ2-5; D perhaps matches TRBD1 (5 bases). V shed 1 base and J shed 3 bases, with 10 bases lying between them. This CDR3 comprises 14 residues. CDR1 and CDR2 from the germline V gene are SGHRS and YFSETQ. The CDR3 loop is CASSLLRVEETQYF. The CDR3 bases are TGCGCCAGCAGCTTGCTCAGGGTGGAAGAGACCCAGTACTTC.

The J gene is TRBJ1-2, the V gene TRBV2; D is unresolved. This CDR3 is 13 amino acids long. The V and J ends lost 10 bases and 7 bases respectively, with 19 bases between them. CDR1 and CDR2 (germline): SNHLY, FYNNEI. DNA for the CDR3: TGTGCCACGGGTCCGGACGTGCCGGGTGGCTACACCTTC. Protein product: CATGPDVPGGYTF.

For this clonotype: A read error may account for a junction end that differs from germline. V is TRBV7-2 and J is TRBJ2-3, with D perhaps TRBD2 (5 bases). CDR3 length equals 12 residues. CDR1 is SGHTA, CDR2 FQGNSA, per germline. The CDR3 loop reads CASSLASMAQYF. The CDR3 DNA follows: TGTGCCAGCAGCCTAGCTAGTATGGCGCAGTATTTT.

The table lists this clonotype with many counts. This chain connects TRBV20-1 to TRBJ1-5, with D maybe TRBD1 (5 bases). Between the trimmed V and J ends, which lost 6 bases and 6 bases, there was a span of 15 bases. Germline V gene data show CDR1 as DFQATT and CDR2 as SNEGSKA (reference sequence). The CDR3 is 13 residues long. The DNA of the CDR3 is TGCAGTGCATGGGACGGGGGGGGTCAGCCCCAGCATTTT. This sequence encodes CSAWDGGGQPQHF.

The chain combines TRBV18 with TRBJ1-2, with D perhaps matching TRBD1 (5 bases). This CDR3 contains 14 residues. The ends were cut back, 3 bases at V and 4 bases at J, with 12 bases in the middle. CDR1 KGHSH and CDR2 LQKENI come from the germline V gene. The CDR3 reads CASSPGKGSYGYTF. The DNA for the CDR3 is TGTGCCAGCTCACCGGGAAAGGGGAGCTATGGCTACACCTTC.

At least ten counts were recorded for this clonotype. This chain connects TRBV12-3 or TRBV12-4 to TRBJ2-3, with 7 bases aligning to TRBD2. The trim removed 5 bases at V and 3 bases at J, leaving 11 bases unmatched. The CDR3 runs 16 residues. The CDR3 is CASSPWEAGETDTQYF. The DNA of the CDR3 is TGTGCCAGCAGTCCCTGGGAGGCGGGGGAGACAGATACGCAGTATTTT.

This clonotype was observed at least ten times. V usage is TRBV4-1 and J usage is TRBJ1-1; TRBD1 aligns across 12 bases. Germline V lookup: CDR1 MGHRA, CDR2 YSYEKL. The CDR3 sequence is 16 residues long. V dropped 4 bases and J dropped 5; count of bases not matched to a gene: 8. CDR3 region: CASSRGTGGVGTEAFF. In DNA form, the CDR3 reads TGCGCCAGCAGCCGGGGGACAGGGGGCGTGGGAACTGAAGCTTTCTTT.

The CDR3 nucleotides are TGTGCCAGCAGCTTAGCAGGGGCGAGCTCCTACAATGAGCAGTTCTTC. Encoded protein: CASSLAGASSYNEQFF. The chain combines TRBV7-9 with TRBJ2-1, with D tentatively TRBD1 (5 bases). This CDR3 region has 16 residues. The germline V gene has CDR1 SEHNR and CDR2 FQNEAQ (reference sequence). The V gene lost 0 bases and the J gene lost 0 bases, with 9 bases spanning the gap.

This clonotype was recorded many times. The CDR3 nucleotides are TGTGCCAGCAGCACGCGGGACATTATTAATGAAGCTTTCTTT. Translated, it gives CASSTRDIINEAFF. The chain couples TRBV7-9 to TRBJ1-1; D may be TRBD1 (6 bases). CDR1 and CDR2 from the germline V gene are SEHNR and FQNEAQ (reference sequence). The CDR3 sequence is 14 residues long. Between the trimmed V and J ends, which lost 5 bases and 7 bases, there was a span of 17 bases.